This TCR beta chain was documented in a study of blood T cell repertoires in COVID-19. Study context: The United States, Italy and Spain supplied acute and convalescent COVID-19 samples. From T cells, B-cell-depleted T cells, or PBMCs came the material, which was cDNA or gDNA.

Per the original methods: Estimation of nucleated cell counts relied on the amplification of reference gene primers. Clones were read by immunoSEQ multiplex PCR, and TCRdb kept only the in-frame ones, dropping some. That table supplies the V and J calls and clone size; D and trimming were determined from the DNA. The repertoire holds more than 200,000 clones, with about 91% as singletons. CDR3 size: 14 residues. Germline V CDR1 and CDR2: LNHDA, SQIVND (reference sequence). Losses at the gene ends were 8 bases for V and 3 bases for J; bases not matched to a gene: 5. Sequencing input: peripheral blood. The chain recombines TRBV19 with TRBJ2-2; 8 bases map to TRBD1. This receptor was obtained from a man aged 80 or over with acute or convalescent COVID-19. CDR3 sequence reads: CASYAGGYTGELFF. In nucleotides, the CDR3 is TGTGCCAGTTACGCAGGGGGCTACACCGGGGAGCTGTTTTTT. Full variable domain (rest looked up from reference TRBV19 and TRBJ2-2): DGGITQSPKYLFRKEGQNVTLSCEQNLNHDAMYWYRQDPGQGLRLIYYSQIVNDFQKGDIAEGYSVSREKKESFPLTVTSAQKNPTAFYLCASYAGGYTGELFFGEGSRLTVL.